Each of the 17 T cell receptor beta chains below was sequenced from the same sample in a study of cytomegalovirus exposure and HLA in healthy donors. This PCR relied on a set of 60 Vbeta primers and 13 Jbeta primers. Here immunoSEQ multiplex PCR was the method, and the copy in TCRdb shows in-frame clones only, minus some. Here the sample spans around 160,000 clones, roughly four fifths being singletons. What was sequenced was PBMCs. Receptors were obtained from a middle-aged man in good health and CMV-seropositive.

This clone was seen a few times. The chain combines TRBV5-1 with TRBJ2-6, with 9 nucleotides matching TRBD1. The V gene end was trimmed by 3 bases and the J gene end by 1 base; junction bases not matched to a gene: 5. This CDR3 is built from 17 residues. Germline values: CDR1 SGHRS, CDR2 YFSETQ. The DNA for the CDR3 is TGCGCCAGCAGCTCGCCGGGACAGGGTTCTGGGGCCAACGTCCTGACTTTC. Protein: CASSSPGQGSGANVLTF. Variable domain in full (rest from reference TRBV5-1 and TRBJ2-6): KAGVTQTPRYLIKTRGQQVTLSCSPISGHRSVSWYQQTPGQGLQFLFEYFSETQRNKGNFPGRFSGRQFSNSRSEMNVSTLELGDSALYLCASSSPGQGSGANVLTFGAGSRLTVL.

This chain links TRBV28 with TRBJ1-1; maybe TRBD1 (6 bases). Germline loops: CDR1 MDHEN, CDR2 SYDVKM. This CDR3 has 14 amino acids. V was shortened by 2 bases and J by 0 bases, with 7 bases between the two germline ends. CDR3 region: CASSLQGMNTEAFF. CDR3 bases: TGTGCCAGCAGTTTACAGGGGATGAACACTGAAGCTTTCTTT.

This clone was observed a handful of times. The CDR3 here is CAISEIQGANQPQHF. The CDR3 DNA follows: TGTGCCATCAGTGAGATACAGGGGGCTAATCAGCCCCAGCATTTT. The chain carries TRBV10-3 and TRBJ1-5; TRBD1 matches at 9 bases. Germline V gene data show CDR1 as ENHRY and CDR2 as SYGVKD. The ends lost 2 bases at V and 4 bases at J; junction bases unmatched: 3. The CDR3 extends over 15 amino acids.

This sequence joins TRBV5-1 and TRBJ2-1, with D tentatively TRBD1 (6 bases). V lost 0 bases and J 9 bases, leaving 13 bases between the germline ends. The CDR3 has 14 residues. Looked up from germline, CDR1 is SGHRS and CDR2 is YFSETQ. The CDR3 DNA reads TGCGCCAGCAGCTTGGACAGGGTTTTCGGTGAGCAGTTCTTC. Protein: CASSLDRVFGEQFF.

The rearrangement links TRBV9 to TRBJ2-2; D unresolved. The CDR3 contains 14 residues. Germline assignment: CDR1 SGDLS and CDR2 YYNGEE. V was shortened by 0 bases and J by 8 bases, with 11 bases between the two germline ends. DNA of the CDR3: TGTGCCAGCAGCGTAGCTTTAGTTACTGGGGAGCTGTTTTTT. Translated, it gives CASSVALVTGELFF.

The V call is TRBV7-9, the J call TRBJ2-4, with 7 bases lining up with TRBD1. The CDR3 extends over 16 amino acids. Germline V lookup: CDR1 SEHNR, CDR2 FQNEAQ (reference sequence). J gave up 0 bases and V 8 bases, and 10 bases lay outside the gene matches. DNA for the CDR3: TGTGCCAGCCAGGAACAGGGGCAACTAGCCAAAAACATTCAGTACTTC. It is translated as CASQEQGQLAKNIQYF.

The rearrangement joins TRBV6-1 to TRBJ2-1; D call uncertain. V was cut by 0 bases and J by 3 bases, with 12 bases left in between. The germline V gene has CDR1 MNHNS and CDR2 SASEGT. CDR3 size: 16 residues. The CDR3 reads CASSEAAAANYNEQFF. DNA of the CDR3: TGTGCCAGCAGTGAAGCGGCGGCAGCCAACTACAATGAGCAGTTCTTC.

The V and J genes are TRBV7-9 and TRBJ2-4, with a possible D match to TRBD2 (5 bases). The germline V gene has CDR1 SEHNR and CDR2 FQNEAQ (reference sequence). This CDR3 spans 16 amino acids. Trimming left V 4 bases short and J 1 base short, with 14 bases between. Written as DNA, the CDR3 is TGTGCCAGCAGCTCTCTAACGGGGAACGCCAAAAACATTCAGTACTTC. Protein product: CASSSLTGNAKNIQYF.

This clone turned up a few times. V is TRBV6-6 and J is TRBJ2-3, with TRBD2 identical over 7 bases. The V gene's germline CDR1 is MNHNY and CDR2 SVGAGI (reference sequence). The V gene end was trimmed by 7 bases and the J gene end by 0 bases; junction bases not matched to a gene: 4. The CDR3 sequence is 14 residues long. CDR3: CASKLASSTDTQYF. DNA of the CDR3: TGTGCCAGCAAACTAGCGAGTAGCACAGATACGCAGTATTTT.

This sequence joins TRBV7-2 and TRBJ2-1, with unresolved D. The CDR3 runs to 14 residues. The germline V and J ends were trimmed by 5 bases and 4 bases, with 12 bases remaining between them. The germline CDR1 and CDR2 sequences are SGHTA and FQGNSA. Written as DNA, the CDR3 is TGTGCCAGCAGCCCCTCAGGCCCGTACAATGAGCAGTTCTTC. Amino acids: CASSPSGPYNEQFF. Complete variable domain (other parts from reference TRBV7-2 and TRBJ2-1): GAGVSQSPSNKVTEKGKDVELRCDPISGHTALYWYRQSLGQGLEFLIYFQGNSAPDKSGLPSDRFSAERTGGSVSTLTIQRTQQEDSAVYLCASSPSGPYNEQFFGPGTRLTVL.

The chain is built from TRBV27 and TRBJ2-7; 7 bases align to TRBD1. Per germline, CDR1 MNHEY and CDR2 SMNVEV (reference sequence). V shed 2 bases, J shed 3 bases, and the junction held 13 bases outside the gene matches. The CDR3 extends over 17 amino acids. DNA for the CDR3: TGTGCCAGCAGTTTAAATAAGGGGTGGGGACAGATCTACGAGCAGTACTTC. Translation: CASSLNKGWGQIYEQYF.

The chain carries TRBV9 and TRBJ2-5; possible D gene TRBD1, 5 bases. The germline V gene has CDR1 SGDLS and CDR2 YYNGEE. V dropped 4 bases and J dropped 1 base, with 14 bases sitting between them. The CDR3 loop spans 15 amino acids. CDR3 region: CASSPEQEIQETQYF. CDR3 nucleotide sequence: TGTGCCAGCAGCCCAGAACAGGAAATCCAAGAGACCCAGTACTTC.

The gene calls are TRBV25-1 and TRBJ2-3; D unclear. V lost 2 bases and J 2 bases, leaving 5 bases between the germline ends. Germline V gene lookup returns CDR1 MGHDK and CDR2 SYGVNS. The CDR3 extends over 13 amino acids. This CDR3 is CASSEHPTDTQYF. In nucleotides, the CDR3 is TGTGCCAGCAGTGAACATCCCACAGATACGCAGTATTTT.

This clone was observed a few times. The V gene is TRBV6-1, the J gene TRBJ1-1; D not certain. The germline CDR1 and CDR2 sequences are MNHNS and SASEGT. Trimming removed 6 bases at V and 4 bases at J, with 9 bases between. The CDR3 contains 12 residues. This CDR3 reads CASRRRSTEAFF. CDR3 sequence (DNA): TGTGCCAGCAGGAGAAGATCCACTGAAGCTTTCTTT.

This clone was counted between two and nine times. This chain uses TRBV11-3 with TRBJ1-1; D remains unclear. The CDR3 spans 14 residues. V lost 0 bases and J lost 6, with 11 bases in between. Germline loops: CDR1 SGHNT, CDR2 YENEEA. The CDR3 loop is CASSLDGEVAEAFF. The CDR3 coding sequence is TGTGCCAGCAGCTTAGATGGCGAGGTTGCTGAAGCTTTCTTT. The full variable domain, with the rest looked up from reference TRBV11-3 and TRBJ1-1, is EAGVVQSPRYKIIEKKQPVAFWCNPISGHNTLYWYLQNLGQGPELLIRYENEEAVDDSQLPKDRFSAERLKGVDSTLKIQPAELGDSAVYLCASSLDGEVAEAFFGQGTRLTVV.

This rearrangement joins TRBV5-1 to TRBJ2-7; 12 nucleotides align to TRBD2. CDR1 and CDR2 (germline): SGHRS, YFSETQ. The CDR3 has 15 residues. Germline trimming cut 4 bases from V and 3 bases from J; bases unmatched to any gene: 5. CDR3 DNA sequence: TGCGCCAGCAGCCTACTAGCGGGAGGAGACTACGAGCAGTACTTC. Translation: CASSLLAGGDYEQYF. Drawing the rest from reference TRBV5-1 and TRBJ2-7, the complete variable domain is KAGVTQTPRYLIKTRGQQVTLSCSPISGHRSVSWYQQTPGQGLQFLFEYFSETQRNKGNFPGRFSGRQFSNSRSEMNVSTLELGDSALYLCASSLLAGGDYEQYFGPGTRLTVT.

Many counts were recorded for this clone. The CDR3 DNA sequence: TGTGCCAGCAGCTTGCTGGAACCGGGACAGGGGGGCGGCTACACCTTC. This translates into CASSLLEPGQGGGYTF. The chain is built from TRBV5-6 and TRBJ1-2; 11 bases are shared with TRBD1. Unmatched junction bases numbered 10, after V lost 1 base and J lost 8 bases. This CDR3 has 16 residues. The germline V gene has CDR1 SGHDT and CDR2 YYEEEE.